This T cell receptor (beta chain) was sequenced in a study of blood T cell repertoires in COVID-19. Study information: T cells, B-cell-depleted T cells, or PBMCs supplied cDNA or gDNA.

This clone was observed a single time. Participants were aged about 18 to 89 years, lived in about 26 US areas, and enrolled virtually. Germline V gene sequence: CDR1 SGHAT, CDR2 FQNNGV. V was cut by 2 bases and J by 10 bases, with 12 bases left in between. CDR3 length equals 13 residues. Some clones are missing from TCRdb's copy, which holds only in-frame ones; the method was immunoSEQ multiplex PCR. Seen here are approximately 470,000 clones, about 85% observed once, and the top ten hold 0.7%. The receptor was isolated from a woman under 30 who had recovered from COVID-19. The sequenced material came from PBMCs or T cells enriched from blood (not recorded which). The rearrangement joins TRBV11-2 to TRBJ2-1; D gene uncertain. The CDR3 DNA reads TGTGCCAGCAGCTTACCCTCGATCGGGGAGCAGTTCTTC. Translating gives CASSLPSIGEQFF.